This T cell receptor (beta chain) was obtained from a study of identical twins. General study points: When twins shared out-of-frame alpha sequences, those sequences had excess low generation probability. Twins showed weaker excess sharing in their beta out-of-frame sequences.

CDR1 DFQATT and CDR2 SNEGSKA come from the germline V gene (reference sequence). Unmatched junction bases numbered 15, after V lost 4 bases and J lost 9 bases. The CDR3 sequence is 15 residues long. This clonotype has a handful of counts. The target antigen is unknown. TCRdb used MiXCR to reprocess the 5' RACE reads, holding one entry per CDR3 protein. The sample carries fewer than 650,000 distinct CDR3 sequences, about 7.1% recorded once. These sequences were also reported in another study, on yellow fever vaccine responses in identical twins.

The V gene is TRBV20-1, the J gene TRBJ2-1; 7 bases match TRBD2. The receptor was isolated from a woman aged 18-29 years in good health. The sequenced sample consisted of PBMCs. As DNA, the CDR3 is TGCAGTGCTAAGGCTGTGACTAGCCCTCCTATTGAGCAGTTCTTC. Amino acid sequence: CSAKAVTSPPIEQFF.